Below are 10 T cell receptor beta chains sequenced from a single sample in a study of OX40 agonist ivuxolimab in advanced cancers. Generated by immunoSEQ multiplex PCR, the TCRdb table keeps only in-frame clones and is missing some. In the table there are 95,000 to 100,000 clones, around 92% of which are singletons. Sample: CD4+ or CD8+ T cells sorted from blood, taken in a trial of the OX40 agonist ivuxolimab. These TCRs come from an adult with an advanced solid tumor such as melanoma, head and neck, liver or kidney cancer.

The CDR3 DNA sequence: TGCGCCAGCAGCTTGCAGGGGGCTAATTCACCCCTCCACTTT. This encodes CASSLQGANSPLHF. The V and J genes are TRBV5-1 and TRBJ1-6, with 8 bases that match TRBD1. The CDR3 runs 14 residues. After removal of 1 base from V and 6 bases from J, the junction contained 0 bases not matched to a gene. Germline CDR1 and CDR2: SGHRS and YFSETQ.

Written as DNA, the CDR3 is TGTGCCAGCAGGGAGGGCAATGAGCAGTTCTTC. This encodes CASREGNEQFF. The V and J genes are TRBV2 and TRBJ2-1; weak D call: TRBD2 (6 bases). Germline V lookup: CDR1 SNHLY, CDR2 FYNNEI. Trimming cost V 6 bases and J 6 bases, with 6 bases left between them. The CDR3 totals 11 residues.

This clone was recorded only once. J is TRBJ1-6 and V is TRBV6-5; D is ambiguous. Between the trimmed V and J ends, which lost 6 bases and 0 bases, there was a span of 9 bases. CDR1 and CDR2 from the germline V gene are MNHEY and SVGAGI. CDR3 length: 15 amino acids. The chain's CDR3 is CASRDLSSYNSPLHF. The CDR3 DNA reads TGTGCCAGCAGGGACTTGAGCTCCTATAATTCACCCCTCCACTTT.

In regard to this clone: Other DNA sequences in this specimen translate into the identical CDR3. The CDR3 region has the DNA TGTGCCAGCAGTAGCGGAGGGAGCACAGATACGCAGTATTTT. Encoded protein: CASSSGGSTDTQYF. This sequence joins TRBV28 and TRBJ2-3, with TRBD2 as a possible D gene (6 bases). The CDR3 covers 14 residues. Germline CDR1 and CDR2: MDHEN and SYDVKM. V dropped 5 bases and J dropped 0 bases, with 9 bases sitting between them.

This chain joins TRBV15 and TRBJ2-7, with 9 bases identical to TRBD2. CDR3 length equals 14 residues. Germline CDR1 and CDR2: LNHNV and YYDKDF (reference sequence). Unmatched junction bases numbered 5, after V lost 8 bases and J lost 0 bases. Here the CDR3 DNA reads TGTGCCACCCGAGCGGGGGGTGACTCCTACGAGCAGTACTTC. Its protein product is CATRAGGDSYEQYF.

The CDR3 region is CASSARSYEQYF. The CDR3 DNA reads TGTGCCAGCAGTGCGCGATCCTACGAGCAGTACTTC. This chain connects TRBV6-5 to TRBJ2-7; D is unclear. Trimming took 5 bases from V and 1 from J, leaving 6 bases between them. The germline gives CDR1 MNHEY, CDR2 SVGAGI. The CDR3 length is 12 residues.

V usage is TRBV7-2 and J usage is TRBJ2-7; D unclear. Germline assignment: CDR1 SGHTA and CDR2 FQGNSA. The CDR3 is 14 amino acids. Deletions cut 4 bases from V and 2 bases from J, with 12 bases between. CDR3 residues: CASSSRLGPYEQYF. The CDR3, as DNA: TGTGCCAGCAGCTCCCGATTGGGCCCCTACGAGCAGTACTTC.

The chain recombines TRBV11-2 with TRBJ1-3, with D maybe TRBD1 (6 bases). V was shortened by 7 bases and J by 3 bases, with 19 bases between the two germline ends. Germline V lookup: CDR1 SGHAT, CDR2 FQNNGV. This CDR3 comprises 16 residues. DNA for the CDR3: TGTGCCAGCACCGAGCGGTCAGGGGCGCATGGAAACACCATATATTTT. Translated: CASTERSGAHGNTIYF.

The rearrangement uses TRBV5-8 and TRBJ2-5; TRBD1 matches at 10 bases. V trimming: 3 bases; J trimming: 5 bases; junction bases outside the gene matches: 1. Germline loops: CDR1 SGHTS, CDR2 YDEGEE. The CDR3 is made up of 13 amino acids. CDR3 nucleotide sequence: TGTGCCAGCAGCTGGGACAGGGGTGAGACCCAGTACTTC. Its protein is CASSWDRGETQYF.

This chain links TRBV7-2 with TRBJ2-1; D ambiguous. The CDR3 sequence is 12 residues long. Trimming pared 3 bases from V and 10 bases from J, leaving 10 bases between. Germline lookup yields CDR1 SGHTA and CDR2 FQGNSA. CDR3: CASSFISMEQFF. The DNA for the CDR3 is TGTGCCAGCAGCTTTATTAGTATGGAGCAGTTCTTC.